A single sample is the source of the 27 T cell receptor beta chains below, sequenced in a study of control samples from healthy donors and cancer patients. Only in-frame clones appear in the TCRdb table, and some are missing; sequencing was by immunoSEQ multiplex PCR. The table lists about 160,000 clones, roughly 94% of them singletons. The source material was PBMCs. These receptors were collected from a man aged 55 to 70 with colorectal cancer.

CDR3 region: CASSYGPGDSYEQYF. The DNA for the CDR3 is TGTGCCAGCAGTTACGGCCCAGGGGACTCCTACGAGCAGTACTTC. The chain uses TRBV6-2 or TRBV6-3 and TRBJ2-7; D might be TRBD1 (6 bases). V was cut by 2 bases and J by 0 bases, with 11 bases left in between. Germline V CDR1 and CDR2: MNHEY, SVGEGT. The CDR3 totals 15 residues.

V is TRBV27 and J is TRBJ2-7; 13 positions agree with TRBD2. From germline, CDR1 is MNHEY and CDR2 SMNVEV (reference sequence). The V gene end was trimmed by 5 bases and the J gene end by 7 bases; junction bases not matched to a gene: 20. The CDR3 consists of 19 residues. CDR3 in amino acids: CASSIRLAGGNYLFGEQYF. CDR3 bases: TGTGCCAGCAGTATACGACTAGCGGGGGGTAATTACTTGTTTGGGGAGCAGTACTTC.

V gene TRBV28 combines with J gene TRBJ1-1; 11 nucleotides align to TRBD1. Germline-derived CDR1 and CDR2 are MDHEN and SYDVKM. J lost 4 bases, V lost 1 base, and 2 bases had no gene match. The CDR3 runs 15 residues. DNA for the CDR3: TGTGCCAGCAGTTTATCGGGACAGGGGGGCACTGAAGCTTTCTTT. This gives the protein CASSLSGQGGTEAFF.

The chain links TRBV5-4 to TRBJ1-2, with 9 bases matching TRBD1. The germline V gene has CDR1 SGHNT and CDR2 YYREEE (reference sequence). With 4 bases clipped from V and 2 bases from J, the junction kept 9 bases outside the gene matches. The CDR3 is made up of 16 amino acids. CDR3 in DNA: TGTGCCAGCAGCGCCGGGACAGGGACACTAAACTATGGCTACACCTTC. This translates into CASSAGTGTLNYGYTF.

The chain couples TRBV25-1 to TRBJ1-2; 7 bases fit TRBD1. Germline CDR1 is MGHDK and CDR2 is SYGVNS. This CDR3 comprises 16 residues. Losses at the gene ends were 1 base for V and 5 bases for J; bases not matched to a gene: 10. The CDR3 DNA is TGTGCCAGCAGTGAATTTGGTGCCAGGGGGAGATATGGCTACACCTTC. Protein sequence: CASSEFGARGRYGYTF.

This clone was counted a single time. The chain employs TRBV3-1 (or the pseudogene TRBV3-2) and TRBJ2-7; D may be TRBD1 or TRBD2 (5 bases each). CDR3 length equals 13 residues. V lost 4 bases and J 5 bases, leaving 12 bases between the germline ends. Germline V gene data show CDR1 as LGHDT and CDR2 as YNNKEL (reference sequence). The CDR3 DNA reads TGTGCCAGCAGCCTCCGGGGCCCCCACGAGCAGTACTTC. Its translation: CASSLRGPHEQYF.

The chain couples TRBV7-9 to TRBJ2-4, with D tentatively TRBD2 (5 bases). CDR3 length: 13 amino acids. Looked up from germline, CDR1 is SEHNR and CDR2 is FQNEAQ (reference sequence). Trimming removed 5 bases at V and 6 bases at J, with 11 bases between. The CDR3 DNA reads as TGTGCCAGCAGCCCGCCCGGAGGAAACATTCAGTACTTC. Translated, it gives CASSPPGGNIQYF.

The chain joins TRBV6-5 to TRBJ1-6; no firm D call. Trimming shortened V by 2 bases and J by 9 bases, and 5 bases separated the two germline ends. This CDR3 region has 12 residues. The V gene's germline CDR1 is MNHEY and CDR2 SVGAGI. CDR3 nucleotides: TGTGCCAGCAGTTACGCACGTTCACCCCTCCACTTT. Its protein is CASSYARSPLHF.

This chain joins TRBV6-1 and TRBJ2-7; no definite D call. Trimming cost V 3 bases and J 3 bases, with 12 bases left between them. Germline V CDR1 and CDR2: MNHNS, SASEGT. CDR3 size: 14 residues. CDR3 DNA sequence: TGTGCCAGCAGTGACAGTATGTCGGGCTACGAGCAGTACTTC. It translates to CASSDSMSGYEQYF.

The chain is built from TRBV20-1 and TRBJ2-7, with 8 bases aligning to TRBD1. CDR1 is DFQATT, CDR2 SNEGSKA, per germline (reference sequence). V dropped 3 bases and J dropped 6; count of bases not matched to a gene: 7. The CDR3 contains 13 residues. CDR3 residues: CSASGQGAGEQYF. For the CDR3, the DNA is TGCAGTGCTAGTGGGCAGGGGGCGGGCGAGCAGTACTTC.

The chain carries TRBV10-3 and TRBJ2-5, with TRBD2 matching over 12 bases. The CDR3 has 15 amino acids. With V trimmed by 3 bases and J by 1 base, 0 bases remained unmatched. CDR1 and CDR2 (germline): ENHRY, SYGVKD. The CDR3 DNA reads TGTGCCATCAGTGAACTAGCGGGGGGCCAAGAGACCCAGTACTTC. Its protein is CAISELAGGQETQYF.

Only a few counts were recorded for this clone. This sequence joins TRBV27 and TRBJ2-7; a weak D match, TRBD1 (6 bases). The ends were cut back, 6 bases at V and 0 bases at J, with 9 bases in the middle. This CDR3 spans 13 amino acids. Germline V gene data show CDR1 as MNHEY and CDR2 as SMNVEV (reference sequence). CDR3 amino acids: CASSRGNSYEQYF. In DNA, the CDR3 is TGTGCCAGCAGCAGGGGAAACTCCTACGAGCAGTACTTC.

The V gene is TRBV2, the J gene TRBJ2-7, with 9 bases aligning to TRBD2. This CDR3 region has 14 residues. V lost 4 bases and J lost 2; bases outside the gene matches: 3. The germline CDR1 and CDR2 sequences are SNHLY and FYNNEI. The CDR3, as DNA: TGTGCCAGCAGTGGACTAGCGGTGACCTACGAGCAGTACTTC. Its translation: CASSGLAVTYEQYF.

This chain links TRBV5-1 with TRBJ2-5; 10 bases are shared with TRBD2. The CDR3 runs 14 residues. The germline V gene encodes CDR1 SGHRS and CDR2 YFSETQ. The V and J ends lost 2 bases and 5 bases, in that order; junction bases with no gene match: 3. CDR3 sequence (DNA): TGCGCCAGCAGCTTAAGCGGGGGGGCCGAGACCCAGTACTTC. Its protein is CASSLSGGAETQYF.

V gene TRBV3-1 (or the pseudogene TRBV3-2) combines with J gene TRBJ1-1, with D unresolved. Germline assignment: CDR1 LGHDT and CDR2 YNNKEL (reference sequence). V lost 3 bases and J lost 1, with 6 bases in between. This CDR3 has 13 amino acids. The CDR3 sequence is CASSHEGNTEAFF. CDR3 bases: TGTGCCAGCAGCCATGAGGGGAACACTGAAGCTTTCTTT.

The V and J genes are TRBV18 and TRBJ2-5; D ambiguous. Germline loops: CDR1 KGHSH, CDR2 LQKENI. Trimming took 6 bases from V and 3 from J, leaving 11 bases between them. The CDR3 runs to 13 residues. The CDR3 DNA follows: TGTGCCAGCTCCCTGTCGGTGAAAGAGACCCAGTACTTC. Its translation: CASSLSVKETQYF. The whole variable domain, filled in from reference TRBV18 and TRBJ2-5, reads NAGVMQNPRHLVRRRGQEARLRCSPMKGHSHVYWYRQLPEEGLKFMVYLQKENIIDESGMPKERFSAEFPKEGPSILRIQQVVRGDSAAYFCASSLSVKETQYFGPGTRLLVL.

The chain uses TRBV3-1 (or the pseudogene TRBV3-2) and TRBJ1-3; D may be TRBD1 (6 bases). Germline-derived CDR1 and CDR2 are LGHDT and YNNKEL (reference sequence). This CDR3 region has 18 residues. Trimming removed 0 bases at V and 0 bases at J, with 15 bases between. The DNA of the CDR3 is TGTGCCAGCAGCCAAGATTTTCCTTCAGGGGCCTCTGGAAACACCATATATTTT. Protein sequence: CASSQDFPSGASGNTIYF.

The rearrangement links TRBV10-3 to TRBJ1-1; tentatively, D is TRBD1 (6 bases). Between the trimmed V and J ends, which lost 2 bases and 0 bases, there was a span of 13 bases. This CDR3 region has 16 residues. Germline-derived CDR1 and CDR2 are ENHRY and SYGVKD. The CDR3 DNA reads as TGTGCCATCAGTGAGAGGGACAAACTTTTGAACACTGAAGCTTTCTTT. Amino acids: CAISERDKLLNTEAFF.

This sequence joins TRBV7-2 and TRBJ2-5, with 7 bases aligning to TRBD1. The CDR3 extends over 16 amino acids. With V trimmed by 5 bases and J by 5 bases, 14 bases remained unmatched. Per germline, CDR1 SGHTA and CDR2 FQGNSA. This CDR3 reads CASSPPLGQHRETQYF. DNA of the CDR3: TGTGCCAGCAGCCCCCCCCTGGGACAGCATCGCGAGACCCAGTACTTC.

The chain employs TRBV30 and TRBJ2-5, with 10 bases matching TRBD2. The CDR3 totals 12 residues. Trimming removed 5 bases from V and 8 bases from J; junction bases left unmatched: 5. Germline V CDR1 and CDR2: GTSNPN, SVGIG (reference sequence). The CDR3 sequence: CAWASGGDTQYF. CDR3 DNA: TGTGCCTGGGCGAGCGGGGGGGATACCCAGTACTTC.

V usage is TRBV9 and J usage is TRBJ2-7, with D possibly being TRBD2 (6 bases). CDR3 length: 14 residues. Germline loops: CDR1 SGDLS, CDR2 YYNGEE. V was shortened by 3 bases and J by 5 bases, with 15 bases between the two germline ends. CDR3 in DNA: TGTGCCAGCAGCGAGGGGCAGCGGAGGGACGAGCAGTACTTC. Its translation is CASSEGQRRDEQYF.

The rearrangement links TRBV3-1 (or the pseudogene TRBV3-2) to TRBJ2-7; no reliable D call. The CDR3 contains 12 residues. V was clipped by 4 bases and J by 5 bases, with 9 bases between them. The V gene's germline CDR1 is LGHDT and CDR2 YNNKEL (reference sequence). CDR3 sequence (DNA): TGTGCCAGCAGCCTTTGCTACGACGAGCAGTACTTC. It specifies CASSLCYDEQYF.

This sequence joins TRBV28 and TRBJ2-7; weak D call: TRBD1 (6 bases). The CDR3 covers 14 residues. With 6 bases removed from V and 3 bases from J, the gap between germline ends came to 15 bases. The V gene's germline CDR1 is MDHEN and CDR2 SYDVKM. The CDR3 DNA follows: TGTGCCAGCAGCTCCTCCGGACAGAACTACGAGCAGTACTTC. Amino acid sequence: CASSSSGQNYEQYF.

This rearrangement joins TRBV6-5 to TRBJ2-2; D is undetermined. The length of the CDR3 is 15 residues. V was shortened by 0 bases and J by 2 bases, with 7 bases between the two germline ends. Germline V gene data show CDR1 as MNHEY and CDR2 as SVGAGI. The chain's CDR3 is CASSYSTLNTGELFF. The CDR3 DNA sequence: TGTGCCAGCAGTTACTCAACCCTTAACACCGGGGAGCTGTTTTTT.

The chain links TRBV27 to TRBJ1-6, with D unresolved. In germline, CDR1 is MNHEY, CDR2 SMNVEV (reference sequence). Trimming took 6 bases from V and 6 from J, leaving 6 bases between them. The CDR3 runs to 12 residues. CDR3 bases: TGTGCCAGCAGCCACAGTAATTCACCCCTCCACTTT. Protein sequence: CASSHSNSPLHF.

This clone is a singleton in its sample. The rearrangement links TRBV15 to TRBJ2-7; 11 bases fit TRBD1. The CDR3 contains 16 residues. Germline CDR1 and CDR2: LNHNV and YYDKDF (reference sequence). The V segment lost 5 bases and the J segment 3 bases; nucleotides outside the gene matches: 9. In DNA, the CDR3 is TGTGCCACCAGCTCGGGGGCCGGGACAGGGGGCTACGAGCAGTACTTC. Protein sequence: CATSSGAGTGGYEQYF. The full variable domain, in which reference TRBV15 and TRBJ2-7 provide the parts outside the CDR3, is DAMVIQNPRYQVTQFGKPVTLSCSQTLNHNVMYWYQQKSSQAPKLLFHYYDKDFNNEADTPDNFQSRRPNTSFCFLDIRSPGLGDTAMYLCATSSGAGTGGYEQYFGPGTRLTVT.

In this sample, this clone turned up once. The CDR3 region has the DNA TGTGCCAGCTCCAGAACCGGGACAGGGGAACTCGAGCAGTACTTC. Translating it yields CASSRTGTGELEQYF. V gene TRBV18 combines with J gene TRBJ2-7; 10 bases are shared with TRBD1. Unmatched junction bases numbered 11, after V lost 6 bases and J lost 6 bases. CDR3 size: 15 residues. In germline, CDR1 is KGHSH, CDR2 LQKENI.